The 17 T cell receptor beta chains listed next were all sequenced from one sample in a study of shared clonotypes between healthy human individuals (dated by TCRdb to between 2020 and 2021). Preparation of the library involved the immunoSEQ multiplex PCR assay. TCRdb retrieved this table from immuneACCESS and kept in-frame rearrangements only. Not all clones are present; in checked studies, unresolved V genes account for under half, and no reason is known for the remainder. The sample contains hundreds of thousands of clones, almost 97% of them found a single time. The ten largest clones represent 0.06% of the sample. What was sequenced was naive CD4+ T cells sorted from blood. According to the study, the label for this sample's cell subset or site signals: CD45RA+ positively selected. The receptors originated from a woman aged 25 to 39 in good health.

This sequence joins TRBV7-2 and TRBJ2-3; possibly TRBD2 for D (6 bases). Germline lookup yields CDR1 SGHTA and CDR2 FQGNSA. The CDR3 length is 14 residues. Between the trimmed V and J ends, which lost 5 bases and 4 bases, there was a span of 13 bases. Here the CDR3 reads CASSPGGSPDTQYF. CDR3 in DNA: TGTGCCAGCAGCCCTGGGGGGAGCCCAGATACGCAGTATTTT.

V usage is TRBV28 and J usage is TRBJ2-7, with a tentative D call TRBD1 (6 bases). This CDR3 is 17 amino acids long. V lost 6 bases, J lost 3 bases, and 24 bases lay in between. Per the germline V gene, CDR1 is MDHEN and CDR2 is SYDVKM. The DNA of the CDR3 is TGTGCCAGCAGCTTAGGGCCGTACTCGGGACAAGACTACGAGCAGTACTTC. Translated, it gives CASSLGPYSGQDYEQYF.

V usage is TRBV29-1 and J usage is TRBJ2-3; D ambiguous. V was pared by 4 bases and J by 0 bases, with 11 bases between. The CDR3 is 14 residues long. CDR1 SQVTM and CDR2 ANQGSEA come from the germline V gene. The CDR3 spells CSVVDSSSTDTQYF. The CDR3 bases are TGCAGCGTTGTTGACTCCTCTAGCACAGATACGCAGTATTTT.

V and J are TRBV5-1 and TRBJ2-1; possibly TRBD1 or TRBD2 for D (5 bases each). This CDR3 has 17 residues. The germline CDR1 and CDR2 sequences are SGHRS and YFSETQ. Trimming removed 0 bases from V and 7 bases from J, with 20 bases in between. This chain's CDR3 is CASSLEPEAGGINEQFF. The CDR3 region has the DNA TGCGCCAGCAGCTTGGAACCCGAGGCTGGGGGAATAAATGAGCAGTTCTTC.

This chain links TRBV6-5 with TRBJ2-7; perhaps TRBD1 as D (6 bases). Trimming cost V 7 bases and J 0 bases, with 16 bases left between them. Per germline, CDR1 MNHEY and CDR2 SVGAGI. There are 15 residues in the CDR3. The CDR3 nucleotides are TGTGCCAGCATTGGGGTCGGACAGAGCTCCTACGAGCAGTACTTC. This gives the protein CASIGVGQSSYEQYF.

The rearrangement uses TRBV27 and TRBJ2-1, with D maybe TRBD2 (5 bases). V shed 7 bases and J shed 0 bases, with 13 bases lying between them. The CDR3 length is 15 residues. Germline V gives CDR1 MNHEY, CDR2 SMNVEV (reference sequence). CDR3 region: CASNTGLFSYNEQFF. CDR3 sequence (DNA): TGTGCCAGCAACACCGGACTTTTCTCCTACAATGAGCAGTTCTTC.

The chain links TRBV5-5 to TRBJ1-2; a weak D match, TRBD1 (5 bases). Trimming took 0 bases from V and 4 from J, leaving 10 bases between them. The germline V gene encodes CDR1 SGHKS and CDR2 YYEKEE (reference sequence). CDR3 size: 14 residues. This chain's CDR3 is CASSLVVTAYGYTF. The CDR3, as DNA: TGTGCCAGCAGCTTGGTCGTGACAGCCTATGGCTACACCTTC.

The count of this clone is one. The chain uses TRBV2 and TRBJ2-7, with TRBD2 matching 7 bases. Trimming removed 4 bases from V and 5 bases from J; junction bases left unmatched: 11. This CDR3 is 15 amino acids long. CDR1 is SNHLY, CDR2 FYNNEI, per germline. The chain's CDR3 is CASSVEDGGVDEQYF. The CDR3 DNA reads as TGTGCCAGCAGTGTCGAGGATGGGGGGGTAGACGAGCAGTACTTC. Full variable domain (outside the CDR3, taken from reference TRBV2 and TRBJ2-7): EPEVTQTPSHQVTQMGQEVILRCVPISNHLYFYWYRQILGQKVEFLVSFYNNEISEKSEIFDDQFSVERPDGSNFTLKIRSTKLEDSAMYFCASSVEDGGVDEQYFGPGTRLTVT.

This rearrangement joins TRBV7-9 to TRBJ2-2; no reliable D call. Trimming removed 4 bases from V and 4 bases from J, with 13 bases in between. Germline loops: CDR1 SEHNR, CDR2 FQNEAQ (reference sequence). The length of the CDR3 is 15 residues. The CDR3 coding sequence is TGTGCCAGCAGCTCCAACAGCCCTAGCACCGGGGAGCTGTTTTTT. This sequence encodes CASSSNSPSTGELFF.

This rearrangement joins TRBV30 to TRBJ2-1; TRBD2 matches at 7 bases. The CDR3 sequence is 12 residues long. Trimming took 8 bases from V and 2 from J; bases not matched to a gene: 3. CDR1 and CDR2 from the germline V gene are GTSNPN and SVGIG (reference sequence). The CDR3 reads CAGDYPYNEQFF. CDR3 bases: TGTGCCGGGGACTATCCCTACAATGAGCAGTTCTTC.

The V and J genes are TRBV5-1 and TRBJ1-1, with TRBD1 matching over 7 bases. Germline loops: CDR1 SGHRS, CDR2 YFSETQ. V was clipped by 4 bases and J by 0 bases; unmatched bases: 6. The CDR3 extends over 15 amino acids. The CDR3 loop is CASSAGQTLNTEAFF. In DNA, the CDR3 is TGCGCCAGCAGCGCGGGACAGACCCTGAACACTGAAGCTTTCTTT. Using reference TRBV5-1 and TRBJ1-1 for the parts outside the CDR3, the full variable domain is KAGVTQTPRYLIKTRGQQVTLSCSPISGHRSVSWYQQTPGQGLQFLFEYFSETQRNKGNFPGRFSGRQFSNSRSEMNVSTLELGDSALYLCASSAGQTLNTEAFFGQGTRLTVV.

V usage is TRBV28 and J usage is TRBJ1-1; tentatively, D is TRBD1 (5 bases). The ends were cut back, 4 bases at V and 0 bases at J, with 6 bases in the middle. The V gene's germline CDR1 is MDHEN and CDR2 SYDVKM. This CDR3 has 13 residues. CDR3 amino acids: CASSSGMNTEAFF. The DNA for the CDR3 is TGTGCCAGCAGTTCAGGGATGAACACTGAAGCTTTCTTT.

The V gene is TRBV6-5, the J gene TRBJ2-5; TRBD2 is a possible D gene (6 bases). Germline loops: CDR1 MNHEY, CDR2 SVGAGI. The CDR3 has 13 amino acids. Trimming took 5 bases from V and 0 from J, leaving 7 bases between them. This CDR3 reads CASSRDYQETQYF. In DNA form, the CDR3 reads TGTGCCAGCAGTAGGGACTACCAAGAGACCCAGTACTTC.

This clone turned up a few times. The chain has TRBV29-1 and TRBJ1-2, with a possible D match to TRBD1 (5 bases). The V end was cut by 4 bases, the J end by 8 bases, with 17 bases between. The germline gives CDR1 SQVTM, CDR2 ANQGSEA. CDR3 length: 13 residues. The CDR3 DNA reads as TGCAGCGTTGCCCCTCGGCTGGGGGACGGCTACACCTTC. Encoded protein: CSVAPRLGDGYTF. Together with reference TRBV29-1 and TRBJ1-2, the CDR3 gives the full variable domain: SAVISQKPSRDICQRGTSLTIQCQVDSQVTMMFWYRQQPGQSLTLIATANQGSEATYESGFVIDKFPISRPNLTFSTLTVSNMSPEDSSIYLCSVAPRLGDGYTFGSGTRLTVV.

The V gene is TRBV6-1, the J gene TRBJ1-6; D not resolved. The CDR3 runs 13 residues. V lost 10 bases and J lost 3, with 10 bases in between. The germline CDR1 and CDR2 sequences are MNHNS and SASEGT. CDR3 DNA: TGTGCCACCCGGCAGCGCTATAATTCACCCCTCCACTTT. It yields the protein CATRQRYNSPLHF.

The chain couples TRBV4-3 to TRBJ2-5; D gene unclear. This CDR3 contains 13 residues. Per the germline V gene, CDR1 is LGHNA and CDR2 is YSLEER. Trimming shortened V by 1 base and J by 5 bases, and 8 bases separated the two germline ends. For the CDR3, the DNA is TGCGCCAGCAGCCAAGGAAGCACGGAGACCCAGTACTTC. Protein sequence: CASSQGSTETQYF.

The rearrangement joins TRBV11-2 to TRBJ2-1; 8 bases match TRBD1. J was trimmed by 9 bases and V by 0 bases; bases with no gene match: 7. The CDR3 runs 15 residues. The germline V gene encodes CDR1 SGHAT and CDR2 FQNNGV. The CDR3 loop reads CASSLESRGRGEQFF. CDR3 DNA sequence: TGTGCCAGCAGCTTAGAGAGCAGGGGGCGCGGTGAGCAGTTCTTC. Full variable domain (outside the CDR3, taken from reference TRBV11-2 and TRBJ2-1): EAGVAQSPRYKIIEKRQSVAFWCNPISGHATLYWYQQILGQGPKLLIQFQNNGVVDDSQLPKDRFSAERLKGVDSTLKIQPAKLEDSAVYLCASSLESRGRGEQFFGPGTRLTVL.